A selection of T cell receptor beta chains follows, all from one sample in a study of CD8+CD57+ T cells in acquired aplastic anemia. TCRdb re-called the reads through MiXCR, storing one row per CDR3 protein. The sample has approximately 380,000 distinct CDR3 sequences, under 80% seen once. What was sequenced was sorted CD4+, CD8+, or CD8+CD57+ T cells (not recorded which) from PBMCs. Receptors originate from a human donor in good health, serving as a control. CDR3s include the opening cysteine and the closing phenylalanine or tryptophan. D genes are given only for firm matches. Clone size appears in some rows only: once, few, many, or a class for an expanded clone.

CDR3nt | CDR3aa | j_gene | d_gene | len | v_gene | abundance
TGTGCCACCAGTTACGGCGGGCCTCCGGGGGAGCTGTTTTTT | CATSYGGPPGELFF | TRBJ2-2 | . | 14 | TRBV24-1 | .
TGTGCCAGCAGCAAAGGGGGGGCTAGCAATCAGCCCCAGCATTTT | CASSKGGASNQPQHF | TRBJ1-5 | . | 15 | TRBV5-4 | once
TGTGCCAGCAGCTTAGGTGCACGGACCTACTATGGCTACACCTTC | CASSLGARTYYGYTF | TRBJ1-2 | . | 15 | TRBV7-9 | .
TGTGCCAGTAGTATATCATCGAGGGTGACCTACGAGCAGTACTTC | CASSISSRVTYEQYF | TRBJ2-7 | . | 15 | TRBV19 | .
TGTGCCAGCAGCCGATCAGGGAGCGCGATCAATCAGCCCCAGCATTTT | CASSRSGSAINQPQHF | TRBJ1-5 | . | 16 | TRBV3-1 | few
TGCAGTGCTAGAGATCGACTAGCGGCCCAAGAGACCCAGTACTTC | CSARDRLAAQETQYF | TRBJ2-5 | TRBD2 | 15 | TRBV20-1 | few
TGTGCCAGCAAAGTGTGTACGGATGGCTACACCTTC | CASKVCTDGYTF | TRBJ1-2 | . | 12 | TRBV9 | .
TGCGCCAGCAGCTTGTTCGGGACGGAAGCTTTCTTT | CASSLFGTEAFF | TRBJ1-1 | . | 12 | TRBV5-1 | .
TGTGCCAGCAGTGCCGGTGGGGGACCTTACGAGCAGTACTTC | CASSAGGGPYEQYF | TRBJ2-7 | . | 14 | TRBV2 | .
TGTGCCAGCAGCTTGTTACAGGGTAGCTCCTATAATTCACCCCTCCACTTT | CASSLLQGSSYNSPLHF | TRBJ1-6 | . | 17 | TRBV5-4 | many
TGCAGTGCTAGATCCCAGGGAATGGGGTGCTATGGCTACACCTTC | CSARSQGMGCYGYTF | TRBJ1-2 | . | 15 | TRBV20-1 | few
TGTGCCAGCAGCTTAGTAGGCCGGGGGGGCCTTACAGATACGCAGTATTTT | CASSLVGRGGLTDTQYF | TRBJ2-3 | TRBD2 | 17 | TRBV7-2 | many
TGTGCCAGCAGCCCCCGTACTAATGAAAAACTGTTTTTT | CASSPRTNEKLFF | TRBJ1-4 | . | 13 | TRBV7-2 | .
TGTGCCACCCGTAGCCGGAGACAGGAGGCAGGCTCACCCCTCCACTTT | CATRSRRQEAGSPLHF | TRBJ1-6 | . | 16 | TRBV2 | .
TGTGCCAGCAATATGCTATTAAGTTCACCCCTCCACTTT | CASNMLLSSPLHF | TRBJ1-6 | . | 13 | TRBV6-6 | many
TGTGCCAGCAGCGGAGTGGACTCACCGATTTCACCCCTGTTTTTT | CASSGVDSPISPLFF | TRBJ2-2 | . | 15 | TRBV9 | .
TGTGCCAGCAGCTTCTCGGGGGCGGGAGCCGAGCAGTACTTC | CASSFSGAGAEQYF | TRBJ2-7 | . | 14 | TRBV7-2 | .
TGCGCCAGCAGCCAACGACAGGGTTATTTGAGGAACACTGAAGCTTTCTTT | CASSQRQGYLRNTEAFF | TRBJ1-1 | TRBD1 | 17 | TRBV5-1 | many
TGCAGTGCTGGATCTCGCAGGTTGGGACCCTACGAGCAGTACTTC | CSAGSRRLGPYEQYF | TRBJ2-7 | . | 15 | TRBV20-1 | .
TGTGCCAGCAGCTTCCAATTTGGGGAAGAGACCCAGTACTTC | CASSFQFGEETQYF | TRBJ2-5 | . | 14 | TRBV7-8 | few
TGTGCCAGCAGCTTACCCAGTATCTCCTACGAGAAGTACTTC | CASSLPSISYEKYF | TRBJ2-7 | . | 14 | TRBV7-2 | .
TGCGCCAGCAGCCTAACGGGACCCACTTGGCGGGATACGCAGTATTTT | CASSLTGPTWRDTQYF | TRBJ2-3 | . | 16 | TRBV7-3 | .
TGCGCCAGCAGTGAAAGGGGAGCCACTGAAGCTTTCTTT | CASSERGATEAFF | TRBJ1-1 | . | 13 | TRBV10-2 | .
TGCAGTGCTCAGCGGGAAGGGGCGGGTCAGCCCCAGCATTTT | CSAQREGAGQPQHF | TRBJ1-5 | . | 14 | TRBV29-1 | .
TGTGCCAGATCTGACATCGGGGGTGCCTTATCAGATACGCAGTATTTT | CARSDIGGALSDTQYF | TRBJ2-3 | . | 16 | TRBV6-4 | .
TGCGCCAGCAGCTTGGCCGGCAACTACGATCTCTACAATGAGCAGTTCTTC | CASSLAGNYDLYNEQFF | TRBJ2-1 | . | 17 | TRBV5-1 | .
TGTGCCAGTAGTATCGACACCGTTAGTCAGCCCCAGCATTTT | CASSIDTVSQPQHF | TRBJ1-5 | . | 14 | TRBV19 | .
TGTGCCATCAGTCTCTCTGGAAACACCATATATTTT | CAISLSGNTIYF | TRBJ1-3 | . | 12 | TRBV10-3 | many
TGTGCCAGCAGCCAAGAAGGGTCTAGCGTCAATGAGCAGTTCTTC | CASSQEGSSVNEQFF | TRBJ2-1 | . | 15 | TRBV4-1 | many
TGTGCCAGCAGCTTAGGGATCGGGGGAACGAACGAGCAGTACTTC | CASSLGIGGTNEQYF | TRBJ2-7 | . | 15 | TRBV5-8 | .
TGCGCCAGCAGCTTATCGGTGGACAGCGGCTATGGCTACACCTTC | CASSLSVDSGYGYTF | TRBJ1-2 | . | 15 | TRBV7-9 | .
TGTGCCAGCAGCCCTTCGCTAACACGGGGAGCAGGCTATGGCTACACCTTC | CASSPSLTRGAGYGYTF | TRBJ1-2 | . | 17 | TRBV2 | .
TGTGCCAGCAGCGTAGATCGGGACACCTACTATGGCTACACCTTC | CASSVDRDTYYGYTF | TRBJ1-2 | . | 15 | TRBV9 | many
TGTGCCAGCAGCGGCTCCACGCACTCGCGGCCAACGTTCCAGCATTTT | CASSGSTHSRPTFQHF | TRBJ1-5 | . | 16 | TRBV7-9 | .
TGTGCCTGGTCTAGGGTAATTGAGCAGTTCTTC | CAWSRVIEQFF | TRBJ2-1 | . | 11 | TRBV30 | many
TGTGCCACCAGCTTAGGGGTACACTACACCAATCAGTCCCAGCATTTT | CATSLGVHYTNQSQHF | TRBJ1-5 | . | 16 | TRBV7-9 | .
TGCAGTGCTAGTCCGACTACCGGGCAACAGTACTTC | CSASPTTGQQYF | TRBJ2-7 | . | 12 | TRBV20-1 | .